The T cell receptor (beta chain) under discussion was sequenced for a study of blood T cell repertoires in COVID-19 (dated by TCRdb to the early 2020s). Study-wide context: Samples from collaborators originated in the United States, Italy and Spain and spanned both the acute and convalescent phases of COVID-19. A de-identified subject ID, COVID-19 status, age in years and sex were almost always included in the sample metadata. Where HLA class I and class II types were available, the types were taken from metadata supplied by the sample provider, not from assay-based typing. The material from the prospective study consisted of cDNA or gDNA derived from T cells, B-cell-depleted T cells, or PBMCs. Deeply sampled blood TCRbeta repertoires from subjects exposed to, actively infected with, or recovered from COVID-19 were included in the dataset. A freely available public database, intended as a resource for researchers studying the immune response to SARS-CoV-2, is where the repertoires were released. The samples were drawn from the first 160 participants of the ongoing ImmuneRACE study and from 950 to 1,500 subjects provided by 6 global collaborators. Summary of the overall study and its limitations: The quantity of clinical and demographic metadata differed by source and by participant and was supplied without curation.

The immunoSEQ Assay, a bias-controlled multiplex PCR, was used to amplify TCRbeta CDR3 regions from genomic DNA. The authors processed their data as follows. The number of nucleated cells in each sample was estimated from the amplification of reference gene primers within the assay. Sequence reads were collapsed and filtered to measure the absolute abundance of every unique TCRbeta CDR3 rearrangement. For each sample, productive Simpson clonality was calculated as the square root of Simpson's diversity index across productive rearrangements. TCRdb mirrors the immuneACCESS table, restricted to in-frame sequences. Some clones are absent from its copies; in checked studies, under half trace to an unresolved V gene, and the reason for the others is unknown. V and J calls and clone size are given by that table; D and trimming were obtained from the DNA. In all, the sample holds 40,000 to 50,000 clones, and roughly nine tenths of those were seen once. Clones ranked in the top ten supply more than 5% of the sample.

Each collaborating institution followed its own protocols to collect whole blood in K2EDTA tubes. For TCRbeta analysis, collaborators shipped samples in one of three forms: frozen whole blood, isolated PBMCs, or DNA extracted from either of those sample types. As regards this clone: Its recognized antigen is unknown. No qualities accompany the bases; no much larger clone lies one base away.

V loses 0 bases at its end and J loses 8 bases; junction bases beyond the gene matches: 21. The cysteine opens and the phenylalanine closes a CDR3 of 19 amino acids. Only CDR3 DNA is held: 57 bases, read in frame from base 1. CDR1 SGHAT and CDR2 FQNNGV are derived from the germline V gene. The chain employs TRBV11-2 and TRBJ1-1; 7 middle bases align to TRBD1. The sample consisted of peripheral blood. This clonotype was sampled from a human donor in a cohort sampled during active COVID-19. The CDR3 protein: CASSLDLGTETGIGLEAFF. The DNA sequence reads TGTGCCAGCAGCTTAGACCTGGGGACAGAGACAGGCATCGGCTTGGAAGCTTTCTTT.